This T cell receptor beta chain was recorded in a study of T cell responses to AZD1222 COVID-19 vaccine. The CDR3 spans 17 residues. CDR1 and CDR2 from the germline V gene are SQVTM and ANQGSEA. Unmatched junction bases numbered 18, after V lost 8 bases and J lost 0 bases. This clone was seen a few times. Repertoires were generated with immunoSEQ multiplex PCR, while TCRdb's copy carries only in-frame clones and drops some. Of nearly 90,000 clones listed, 88% are singletons. The chain has TRBV29-1 and TRBJ1-1; 7 bases are a match to TRBD1. Sequenced material: peripheral blood, taken on day 0 of MenACWY control vaccination. The origin of this receptor is an adult in good health. CDR3 residues: CSRPSRDRSSLNTEAFF. In DNA, the CDR3 is TGCAGCCGGCCTTCTAGGGACAGATCTTCCTTGAACACTGAAGCTTTCTTT.